Listed below are T cell receptor beta chains from one sample, sequenced in a study of cytomegalovirus exposure and HLA in healthy donors. TCRdb keeps only in-frame clones here, not all; method: immunoSEQ multiplex PCR. This sample yields around 100,000 clones, of which around 76% are seen a single time; around 19% belongs to the top ten. The source material was PBMCs. The receptor source for this set is a woman in her sixties or seventies in good health and CMV-seropositive. Both conserved end residues are part of each CDR3. A D gene is named only where the DNA matches it firmly. For some rows the clone size is stated as once, few or many, or as a class when expanded; others skip it.

V	D	size	J	DNA	CDR3
TRBV18	-	-	TRBJ2-3	TGTGCCAGCTCACCACCGACTACTGACACAGATACGCAGTATTTT	CASSPPTTDTDTQYF
TRBV9	-	-	TRBJ1-3	TGTGCCAGCGGACCGGGAAGAAGCTCTGGAAACACCATATATTTT	CASGPGRSSGNTIYF
TRBV10-1	TRBD2	-	TRBJ2-5	TGCGCCAGCAGTGACCGATCGTGGGGGAGGGCGGGAGAGACCCAGTACTTC	CASSDRSWGRAGETQYF
TRBV19	-	-	TRBJ1-5	TGTGCCAGTAGGCAAACAGGGATCAATCAGCCCCAGCATTTT	CASRQTGINQPQHF
TRBV11-2	-	-	TRBJ1-2	TGTGCCAGCAGCTTAGGAGCCGTCGGAGCGTATGGCTACACCTTC	CASSLGAVGAYGYTF
TRBV10-3	TRBD2	-	TRBJ2-1	TGTGCCATCAGTGGTGGAAGCGGCGGGAGGCTGAATGAGCAGTTCTTC	CAISGGSGGRLNEQFF
TRBV5-1	-	few	TRBJ1-1	TGCGCCAGCAGCTTGGGGGCGACCTGGAACACTGAAGCTTTCTTT	CASSLGATWNTEAFF
TRBV5-1	-	-	TRBJ2-1	TGCGCCAGCAGCTTTTCTTGGCGGGAACCTACGTTCAACAATGAGCAGTTCTTC	CASSFSWREPTFNNEQFF
TRBV6-6	-	few	TRBJ2-7	TGTGCCAGCAGGCGCCTTCAGGGTCCCTACGAGCAGTACTTC	CASRRLQGPYEQYF
TRBV5-8	TRBD2	-	TRBJ2-2	TGTGCCAGCAGCTCGGGACTAGCGGGTACCCAGAGGTCCGGGGAGCTGTTTTTT	CASSSGLAGTQRSGELFF
TRBV27	TRBD2	-	TRBJ2-2	TGTGCCAGGCCTAACAAGCGGGACGCTACCGGGGAGCTGTTTTTT	CARPNKRDATGELFF
TRBV28	TRBD2	-	TRBJ2-5	TGTGCCACCTTCCAAGGACTAGCTCGTGAGACCCAGTACTTC	CATFQGLARETQYF
TRBV5-6	TRBD2	-	TRBJ2-3	TGTGCCAGCAGTCACGGACTAGCGGGGGAATGGCGCACAGATACGCAGTATTTT	CASSHGLAGEWRTDTQYF
TRBV6-1	TRBD1	-	TRBJ1-5	TGTGCCAGCAGGACCGGGACAGGGGGGCCCCAGCATTTT	CASRTGTGGPQHF
TRBV7-3	-	-	TRBJ1-1	TGTGCCAGCAGCTATACAGGGAACACTGAAGCTTTCTTT	CASSYTGNTEAFF
TRBV5-6	-	once	TRBJ2-7	TGTGCCAGCAGCTTGGCCGCCTACGAGCAGTACTTC	CASSLAAYEQYF
TRBV10-2	TRBD1	-	TRBJ1-2	TGCGCCAGCAGTTTAGGGGGCTCGGAGTACGGCTACACCTTC	CASSLGGSEYGYTF
TRBV29-1	TRBD1	-	TRBJ1-1	TGCAGCGTAGTAGGACAGGGATCGTTCGCTTTCTTT	CSVVGQGSFAFF
TRBV18	TRBD1	-	TRBJ2-3	TGTGCCAGCTCACCACCTCTAGGGGGCGGGCCAGATACGCAGTATTTT	CASSPPLGGGPDTQYF
TRBV11-2	-	-	TRBJ2-5	TGTGCCAGCAGCTTCCGAGGTTGGGAGACCCAGTACTTC	CASSFRGWETQYF
TRBV10-3	TRBD2	-	TRBJ2-1	TGTGCCGTCAGCCCGGGACTAGGCAATGAGCAGTTCTTC	CAVSPGLGNEQFF
TRBV9	TRBD1	-	TRBJ1-4	TGTGCCAGCAGCCCAAAACAGGGGAAAGAGGAAAAACTGTTTTTT	CASSPKQGKEEKLFF
TRBV30	-	-	TRBJ2-3	TGTGCCCTGGGCAGCACAGATACGCAGTATTTT	CALGSTDTQYF
TRBV6-5	-	-	TRBJ1-3	TGTGCCAGCAGTTACTCGCCAGGGGTGGATGGAAACACCATATATTTT	CASSYSPGVDGNTIYF
TRBV18	-	few	TRBJ1-4	TGTGCCAGCTCACCACCCGGCCTGGACTCGGCGGGTGAAAAACTGTTTTTT	CASSPPGLDSAGEKLFF
TRBV2	TRBD2	-	TRBJ2-1	TGTGCCAGCAGGCGGACTAGCGGGATCAATGAGCAGTTCTTC	CASRRTSGINEQFF
TRBV18	-	-	TRBJ2-1	TGTGCCAGCTCTCCCCTCGGGGGAGGAGATAATGAGCAGTTCTTC	CASSPLGGGDNEQFF
TRBV27	-	-	TRBJ1-6	TGTGCCAGCAGTTTAAAACGGGGAGGGAATTCACCCCTCCACTTT	CASSLKRGGNSPLHF
TRBV2	-	few	TRBJ1-2	TGTGCCAGCAGAATGATCAGGGAAGGTGGCTACACCTTC	CASRMIREGGYTF
TRBV30	-	-	TRBJ1-5	TGTGCCTGGAGTCAGGGTCCCAATCAGCCCCAGCATTTT	CAWSQGPNQPQHF
TRBV29-1	-	-	TRBJ2-7	TGCAGCGTTGACCGGGATTACGAGCAGTACTTC	CSVDRDYEQYF